Listed below are T cell receptor beta chains from one sample, sequenced in a study of T cell repertoires in cytomegalovirus infection. These TCRs are of unknown antigen specificity. One entry per CDR3 protein, called by TCRdb with MiXCR from the reads. The sample carries 45,000 to 75,000 distinct CDR3 sequences, roughly a third recorded once. Sample: PBMCs, sequenced either directly or after in vitro stimulation (not recorded which). The receptors were gathered from a human donor in good health (CMV status not recorded). Some clones in this sample may be carry-over from other donors' samples. CDR3s include the opening cysteine and the closing phenylalanine or tryptophan. Each record gives: J gene, clone size, D gene, CDR3 length, V gene, CDR3 protein, CDR3 DNA. The D gene is left open where the match is weak. Rows give clone size only sometimes, using once, few, many, or a class for an expanded clone.

j_call: TRBJ2-7
clone_size: few
d_call: NA
cdr3_length: 13
v_call: TRBV5-1
cdr3_aa: CASSLSQAYEQYF
cdr3_nt: TGCGCCAGCAGCTTATCACAGGCCTACGAGCAGTACTTC

j_call: TRBJ2-5
clone_size: many
d_call: NA
cdr3_length: 12
v_call: TRBV20-1
cdr3_aa: CSALLGTETQYF
cdr3_nt: TGCAGTGCACTGCTCGGCACGGAGACCCAGTACTTC

j_call: TRBJ2-6
clone_size: few
d_call: NA
cdr3_length: 15
v_call: TRBV19
cdr3_aa: CASSIVVLGANVLTF
cdr3_nt: TGTGCCAGTAGTATTGTTGTGCTCGGGGCCAACGTCCTGACTTTC

j_call: TRBJ2-3
clone_size: many
d_call: TRBD2
cdr3_length: 20
v_call: TRBV7-2
cdr3_aa: CASSIPSGSHPIERTDTQYF
cdr3_nt: TGTGCCAGCAGCATTCCTAGCGGGAGCCACCCCATCGAGAGAACAGATACGCAGTATTTT

j_call: TRBJ1-1
clone_size: NA
d_call: NA
cdr3_length: 13
v_call: TRBV30
cdr3_aa: CAWSESGDDSAFF
cdr3_nt: TGTGCCTGGAGCGAATCGGGGGACGATAGCGCTTTCTTT

j_call: TRBJ2-1
clone_size: NA
d_call: NA
cdr3_length: 17
v_call: TRBV7-9
cdr3_aa: CASSLVLDSSPLGEQFF
cdr3_nt: TGTGCCAGCAGCTTAGTTTTGGACAGCTCTCCCCTTGGTGAGCAGTTCTTC

j_call: TRBJ2-7
clone_size: many
d_call: TRBD2
cdr3_length: 16
v_call: TRBV7-6
cdr3_aa: CASSLSGSGGAYEQYF
cdr3_nt: TGTGCCAGCAGCTTGTCAGGTAGCGGGGGAGCCTACGAGCAGTACTTC

j_call: TRBJ2-7
clone_size: few
d_call: NA
cdr3_length: 14
v_call: TRBV7-9
cdr3_aa: CASSGPATETGQYF
cdr3_nt: TGTGCCAGCTCCGGGCCGGCAACAGAAACGGGGCAGTACTTC

j_call: TRBJ2-5
clone_size: NA
d_call: TRBD2
cdr3_length: 14
v_call: TRBV2
cdr3_aa: CASRPSGGQETQYF
cdr3_nt: TGTGCCAGCAGGCCTAGCGGGGGGCAAGAGACCCAGTACTTC

j_call: TRBJ2-1
clone_size: NA
d_call: NA
cdr3_length: 15
v_call: TRBV28
cdr3_aa: CASSLRLEGRNEQFF
cdr3_nt: TGTGCCAGCAGTTTAAGACTAGAGGGCCGCAATGAGCAGTTCTTC

j_call: TRBJ2-3
clone_size: NA
d_call: NA
cdr3_length: 17
v_call: TRBV7-2
cdr3_aa: CASSLVPARVMADTQYF
cdr3_nt: TGTGCCAGCAGCTTAGTGCCAGCCCGAGTTATGGCAGATACGCAGTATTTT

j_call: TRBJ1-1
clone_size: few
d_call: TRBD1
cdr3_length: 14
v_call: TRBV7-2
cdr3_aa: CASSFGQGNTEAFF
cdr3_nt: TGTGCCAGCAGCTTCGGACAGGGGAACACTGAAGCTTTCTTT

j_call: TRBJ2-7
clone_size: few
d_call: NA
cdr3_length: 15
v_call: TRBV7-8
cdr3_aa: CASPPFRPSSYEQYF
cdr3_nt: TGTGCCAGCCCCCCATTCAGGCCCAGCTCCTACGAGCAGTACTTC

j_call: TRBJ2-5
clone_size: few
d_call: NA
cdr3_length: 15
v_call: TRBV7-2
cdr3_aa: CASSLIGGGGATQYF
cdr3_nt: TGTGCCAGCAGCTTAATAGGGGGGGGCGGGGCCACCCAGTACTTC

j_call: TRBJ1-3
clone_size: NA
d_call: TRBD1
cdr3_length: 17
v_call: TRBV6-4
cdr3_aa: CASSVTGVGGSGNTIYF
cdr3_nt: TGTGCCAGCAGTGTTACAGGGGTCGGGGGCTCTGGAAACACCATATATTTT

j_call: TRBJ1-6
clone_size: few
d_call: TRBD1
cdr3_length: 15
v_call: TRBV3-1
cdr3_aa: CASSQGQVYNSPLHF
cdr3_nt: TGTGCCAGCAGCCAGGGACAGGTCTATAATTCACCCCTCCACTTT

j_call: TRBJ1-1
clone_size: NA
d_call: NA
cdr3_length: 14
v_call: TRBV6-2/TRBV6-3
cdr3_aa: CASSNSLRATEAFF
cdr3_nt: TGTGCCAGCTCGAACTCCCTCCGAGCGACTGAAGCTTTCTTT

j_call: TRBJ2-7
clone_size: NA
d_call: NA
cdr3_length: 14
v_call: TRBV6-1
cdr3_aa: CASSPDPTSYEQYF
cdr3_nt: TGTGCCAGCAGTCCCGACCCCACCTCCTACGAGCAGTACTTC

j_call: TRBJ2-7
clone_size: NA
d_call: TRBD1
cdr3_length: 14
v_call: TRBV7-2
cdr3_aa: CASSSRQGVGEQYF
cdr3_nt: TGTGCCAGCAGCTCCCGACAGGGGGTAGGCGAGCAGTACTTC

j_call: TRBJ1-2
clone_size: NA
d_call: TRBD1
cdr3_length: 14
v_call: TRBV7-9
cdr3_aa: CASSATGQNYGYTF
cdr3_nt: TGTGCCAGCAGCGCCACGGGACAGAATTATGGCTACACCTTC

j_call: TRBJ2-7
clone_size: many
d_call: NA
cdr3_length: 18
v_call: TRBV20-1
cdr3_aa: CSAEAGNTHKLLKYEQYF
cdr3_nt: TGCAGTGCTGAGGCCGGGAACACCCACAAATTGTTAAAGTACGAGCAGTACTTC

j_call: TRBJ1-3
clone_size: many
d_call: TRBD1
cdr3_length: 13
v_call: TRBV20-1
cdr3_aa: CSAIRGIGNTIYF
cdr3_nt: TGCAGTGCTATCAGGGGGATTGGAAACACCATATATTTT

j_call: TRBJ2-3
clone_size: NA
d_call: NA
cdr3_length: 13
v_call: TRBV12-5
cdr3_aa: CASGLVPEGTQYF
cdr3_nt: TGTGCTAGTGGTTTGGTCCCAGAGGGTACGCAGTATTTT

j_call: TRBJ1-5
clone_size: few
d_call: TRBD1
cdr3_length: 16
v_call: TRBV7-8
cdr3_aa: CASSLGLDRDNQPQHF
cdr3_nt: TGTGCCAGCAGCTTAGGCTTGGACAGGGACAATCAGCCCCAGCATTTT

j_call: TRBJ2-7
clone_size: NA
d_call: NA
cdr3_length: 13
v_call: TRBV20-1
cdr3_aa: CSARNRDNYEQYF
cdr3_nt: TGCAGTGCTCGAAACCGGGACAACTACGAGCAGTACTTC

j_call: TRBJ1-1
clone_size: many
d_call: NA
cdr3_length: 13
v_call: TRBV7-6
cdr3_aa: CASSMGENTEAFF
cdr3_nt: TGTGCCAGCAGCATGGGAGAAAACACTGAAGCTTTCTTT

j_call: TRBJ2-3
clone_size: once
d_call: TRBD2
cdr3_length: 15
v_call: TRBV7-9
cdr3_aa: CASSFPGGITDTQYF
cdr3_nt: TGTGCCAGCAGCTTCCCGGGGGGTATTACAGATACGCAGTATTTT

j_call: TRBJ2-7
clone_size: many
d_call: NA
cdr3_length: 16
v_call: TRBV7-2
cdr3_aa: CASSPQVGGESYEQYF
cdr3_nt: TGTGCCAGCAGCCCCCAGGTGGGCGGAGAAAGCTACGAGCAGTACTTC

j_call: TRBJ1-5
clone_size: NA
d_call: NA
cdr3_length: 12
v_call: TRBV28
cdr3_aa: CASSLGYQPQHF
cdr3_nt: TGTGCCAGCAGTTTGGGGTATCAGCCCCAGCATTTT

j_call: TRBJ2-5
clone_size: few
d_call: NA
cdr3_length: 14
v_call: TRBV6-6
cdr3_aa: CASFAPGGQETQYF
cdr3_nt: TGTGCCAGTTTCGCCCCCGGGGGCCAAGAGACCCAGTACTTC

j_call: TRBJ2-1
clone_size: NA
d_call: NA
cdr3_length: 11
v_call: TRBV7-8
cdr3_aa: CASSLEDEQFF
cdr3_nt: TGTGCCAGCAGCTTAGAGGATGAGCAGTTCTTC

j_call: TRBJ1-5
clone_size: NA
d_call: NA
cdr3_length: 15
v_call: TRBV6-2/TRBV6-3
cdr3_aa: CASILQGYPNQPQHF
cdr3_nt: TGTGCCAGCATACTTCAGGGGTACCCCAATCAGCCCCAGCATTTT

j_call: TRBJ1-1
clone_size: few
d_call: NA
cdr3_length: 16
v_call: TRBV6-6
cdr3_aa: CASSYTGRGKNTEAFF
cdr3_nt: TGTGCCAGCAGTTACACAGGACGGGGGAAGAACACTGAAGCTTTCTTT

j_call: TRBJ2-1
clone_size: NA
d_call: TRBD2
cdr3_length: 17
v_call: TRBV29-1
cdr3_aa: CSVAGLADTESYNEQFF
cdr3_nt: TGCAGCGTGGCGGGACTAGCGGATACTGAGTCCTACAATGAGCAGTTCTTC

j_call: TRBJ2-1
clone_size: NA
d_call: TRBD2
cdr3_length: 16
v_call: TRBV5-4
cdr3_aa: CASSSSSSGSYNEQFF
cdr3_nt: TGTGCCAGCAGCTCGTCCTCTAGCGGCTCCTACAATGAGCAGTTCTTC

j_call: TRBJ2-1
clone_size: NA
d_call: TRBD1
cdr3_length: 22
v_call: TRBV7-9
cdr3_aa: CASSLSLPLRDRGLRGHNEQFF
cdr3_nt: TGTGCCAGCAGCTTGTCTCTTCCTTTGCGGGACAGGGGGCTTAGGGGTCACAATGAGCAGTTCTTC

j_call: TRBJ1-6
clone_size: NA
d_call: TRBD1
cdr3_length: 16
v_call: TRBV7-8
cdr3_aa: CASSFTPGQTNSPLHF
cdr3_nt: TGTGCCAGCAGCTTCACACCGGGACAGACAAATTCACCCCTCCACTTT

j_call: TRBJ2-3
clone_size: once
d_call: NA
cdr3_length: 11
v_call: TRBV15
cdr3_aa: CASGREDTQYF
cdr3_nt: TGTGCCAGCGGCCGGGAAGATACGCAGTATTTT

j_call: TRBJ1-1
clone_size: NA
d_call: NA
cdr3_length: 14
v_call: TRBV7-6
cdr3_aa: CASSLSPGNAEAFF
cdr3_nt: TGTGCCAGCAGCTTAAGTCCGGGGAACGCTGAAGCTTTCTTT

j_call: TRBJ1-4
clone_size: NA
d_call: TRBD1
cdr3_length: 15
v_call: TRBV14
cdr3_aa: CASSRTSAGGEKLFF
cdr3_nt: TGTGCCAGCAGCCGCACTTCGGCAGGGGGAGAAAAACTGTTTTTT

j_call: TRBJ2-2
clone_size: NA
d_call: TRBD1
cdr3_length: 14
v_call: TRBV12-3/TRBV12-4
cdr3_aa: CASSRDSLAVELFF
cdr3_nt: TGTGCCAGCAGTAGGGACAGTTTAGCTGTGGAGCTGTTTTTT

j_call: TRBJ2-5
clone_size: NA
d_call: TRBD2
cdr3_length: 15
v_call: TRBV12-3/TRBV12-4
cdr3_aa: CASSLEGSLAGTQYF
cdr3_nt: TGTGCCAGCAGTTTAGAGGGTTCACTAGCGGGGACCCAGTACTTC

j_call: TRBJ2-1
clone_size: NA
d_call: TRBD2
cdr3_length: 15
v_call: TRBV3-1
cdr3_aa: CASSQGSGDYNEQFF
cdr3_nt: TGTGCCAGCAGCCAAGGTAGCGGGGATTACAATGAGCAGTTCTTC

j_call: TRBJ2-7
clone_size: NA
d_call: NA
cdr3_length: 14
v_call: TRBV7-2
cdr3_aa: CASSARREAYEQYF
cdr3_nt: TGTGCCAGCAGCGCCCGCAGGGAAGCCTACGAGCAGTACTTC

j_call: TRBJ1-6
clone_size: NA
d_call: NA
cdr3_length: 15
v_call: TRBV2
cdr3_aa: CASSATQGLNSPLHF
cdr3_nt: TGTGCCAGCAGTGCCACCCAGGGACTGAATTCACCCCTCCACTTT

j_call: TRBJ2-1
clone_size: NA
d_call: NA
cdr3_length: 11
v_call: TRBV10-3
cdr3_aa: CASRKDNEQFF
cdr3_nt: TGTGCCTCGAGGAAGGACAATGAGCAGTTCTTC

j_call: TRBJ2-6
clone_size: NA
d_call: NA
cdr3_length: 13
v_call: TRBV15
cdr3_aa: CATSREQANVLTF
cdr3_nt: TGTGCCACCAGCAGAGAACAAGCCAACGTCCTGACTTTC

j_call: TRBJ2-1
clone_size: few
d_call: TRBD2
cdr3_length: 16
v_call: TRBV12-3/TRBV12-4
cdr3_aa: CASSYPPSGEYNEQFF
cdr3_nt: TGTGCCAGCAGCTACCCCCCTAGCGGGGAATACAATGAGCAGTTCTTC

j_call: TRBJ2-7
clone_size: few
d_call: NA
cdr3_length: 13
v_call: TRBV27
cdr3_aa: CASSFGTYYEQYF
cdr3_nt: TGTGCCAGCAGTTTCGGGACATACTACGAGCAGTACTTC

j_call: TRBJ2-1
clone_size: NA
d_call: NA
cdr3_length: 16
v_call: TRBV5-4
cdr3_aa: CASSPPGRGVTMVQFF
cdr3_nt: TGTGCCAGCAGCCCACCTGGGCGTGGGGTTACAATGGTGCAGTTCTTC

j_call: TRBJ1-5
clone_size: NA
d_call: NA
cdr3_length: 14
v_call: TRBV20-1
cdr3_aa: CSAGRAYSNQPQHF
cdr3_nt: TGCAGTGCCGGGCGGGCGTATAGCAATCAGCCCCAGCATTTT

j_call: TRBJ2-5
clone_size: NA
d_call: TRBD1
cdr3_length: 16
v_call: TRBV10-3
cdr3_aa: CAIRGGTGVDRETQYF
cdr3_nt: TGTGCCATCAGAGGAGGGACAGGGGTGGATCGAGAGACCCAGTACTTC

j_call: TRBJ2-7
clone_size: NA
d_call: NA
cdr3_length: 14
v_call: TRBV12-3/TRBV12-4
cdr3_aa: CASSPTGPFYEQYF
cdr3_nt: TGTGCCAGCAGCCCAACAGGGCCGTTCTACGAGCAGTACTTC

j_call: TRBJ1-4
clone_size: NA
d_call: TRBD1
cdr3_length: 14
v_call: TRBV6-6
cdr3_aa: CASTRGGGYEKLFF
cdr3_nt: TGTGCCAGCACCAGGGGGGGGGGTTATGAAAAACTGTTTTTT

j_call: TRBJ2-2
clone_size: NA
d_call: NA
cdr3_length: 13
v_call: TRBV5-6
cdr3_aa: CASSFGGAGELFF
cdr3_nt: TGTGCCAGCAGCTTTGGTGGGGCCGGGGAGCTGTTTTTT

j_call: TRBJ2-5
clone_size: few
d_call: TRBD2
cdr3_length: 18
v_call: TRBV7-9
cdr3_aa: CASSDSNKGLAGGETQYF
cdr3_nt: TGTGCCAGCAGCGACTCAAACAAGGGACTAGCGGGCGGAGAGACCCAGTACTTC

j_call: TRBJ2-5
clone_size: few
d_call: NA
cdr3_length: 13
v_call: TRBV12-3/TRBV12-4
cdr3_aa: CASSYGGGETQYF
cdr3_nt: TGTGCCAGCAGTTACGGGGGAGGAGAGACCCAGTACTTC

j_call: TRBJ2-1
clone_size: NA
d_call: NA
cdr3_length: 15
v_call: TRBV10-3
cdr3_aa: CASTGLASAYNEQFF
cdr3_nt: TGTGCCAGCACAGGTCTAGCTAGCGCCTACAATGAGCAGTTCTTC

j_call: TRBJ1-6
clone_size: NA
d_call: NA
cdr3_length: 15
v_call: TRBV10-3
cdr3_aa: CAISELAGGNSPLHF
cdr3_nt: TGTGCCATCAGTGAGCTGGCAGGTGGGAATTCACCCCTCCACTTT